Each of the 23 T cell receptor beta chains below was sequenced from the same sample in a study of T cells after posttransplantation cyclophosphamide. The method was immunoSEQ multiplex PCR; TCRdb's version includes in-frame clones alone and lacks a portion of them. The profile shows about 7,300 clones, about 91% of them singletons. Sequenced sample: CD4+ T cells sorted from blood. These receptors all come from a woman between 50 and 59 years old in good health and a related stem cell transplant donor.

The rearrangement links TRBV2 to TRBJ2-7; TRBD1 is a possible D gene (6 bases). The V gene's germline CDR1 is SNHLY and CDR2 FYNNEI. The CDR3 sequence is 14 residues long. V was shortened by 7 bases and J by 7 bases, with 20 bases between the two germline ends. The CDR3 DNA reads TGTGCCAGCACCACCGCAGGGGTCATTCAAGAGCAGTACTTC. Translation: CASTTAGVIQEQYF.

The V call is TRBV19, the J call TRBJ1-5, with D possibly matching TRBD1 (5 bases). This CDR3 region has 14 residues. Trimming cost V 9 bases and J 0 bases, with 12 bases left between them. Germline CDR1 LNHDA, CDR2 SQIVND (reference sequence). CDR3 in amino acids: CASDWTRSNQPQHF. DNA for the CDR3: TGTGCCAGCGACTGGACACGTAGCAATCAGCCCCAGCATTTT.

For the CDR3, the DNA is TGCGCCAGCAGCAACCCACCCCGGGACAGCTCCTACGAGCAGTACTTC. Amino acid sequence: CASSNPPRDSSYEQYF. The rearrangement joins TRBV4-1 to TRBJ2-7; 7 bases map to TRBD1. V was pared by 5 bases and J by 0 bases, with 10 bases of the junction left unmatched. Looked up from germline, CDR1 is MGHRA and CDR2 is YSYEKL. This CDR3 spans 16 amino acids.

J is TRBJ2-2 and V is TRBV2; 9 bases are shared with TRBD2. CDR3 length equals 19 residues. CDR1 and CDR2 from the germline V gene are SNHLY and FYNNEI. V gave up 2 bases and J gave up 4 bases; unmatched junction bases: 14. The CDR3 loop is CASSETRGGSGSLTGELFF. CDR3 nucleotides: TGTGCCAGCAGTGAAACACGCGGGGGTAGCGGGAGTCTCACCGGGGAGCTGTTTTTT.

This sequence joins TRBV7-9 and TRBJ1-1, with 8 bases lining up with TRBD1. CDR1 SEHNR and CDR2 FQNEAQ come from the germline V gene (reference sequence). V was pared by 7 bases and J by 0 bases, with 10 bases of the junction left unmatched. The CDR3 contains 16 residues. Here the CDR3 reads CASTQGADNVNTEAFF. The CDR3, as DNA: TGTGCCAGCACTCAGGGGGCGGATAATGTGAACACTGAAGCTTTCTTT.

This clone was seen only once. The chain combines TRBV5-5 with TRBJ1-1, with 7 bases fitting TRBD1. Germline V gene sequence: CDR1 SGHKS, CDR2 YYEKEE (reference sequence). The CDR3 totals 12 residues. V dropped 4 bases and J dropped 8; count of bases not matched to a gene: 5. The CDR3 region is CASSRTGSEAFF. For the CDR3, the DNA is TGTGCCAGCAGCCGGACAGGTTCGGAAGCTTTCTTT.

The CDR3 loop is CASSISGAGGMRAFF. CDR3 coding DNA: TGTGCCAGTAGTATTTCTGGAGCAGGGGGCATGAGAGCTTTCTTT. The chain is built from TRBV19 and TRBJ1-1; 8 bases are a match to TRBD1. Trimming took 3 bases from V and 10 from J; bases not matched to a gene: 13. This CDR3 is 15 amino acids long. Germline assignment: CDR1 LNHDA and CDR2 SQIVND (reference sequence).

The J gene is TRBJ1-1, the V gene TRBV28; D remains unclear. Germline CDR1 is MDHEN and CDR2 is SYDVKM. The CDR3 spans 14 residues. Trimming took off 2 bases at V and 0 bases at J, with 7 bases between the two ends. In DNA form, the CDR3 reads TGTGCCAGCAGTTTACCTGCGGTGAACACTGAAGCTTTCTTT. Translating gives CASSLPAVNTEAFF.

This clone has a handful of counts. The rearrangement links TRBV6-1 to TRBJ2-5; TRBD2 agrees at 11 bases. Unmatched junction bases numbered 8, after V lost 3 bases and J lost 5 bases. Germline V CDR1 and CDR2: MNHNS, SASEGT. The CDR3 has 16 residues. CDR3 coding DNA: TGTGCCAGCAGTGACAAGGTAGCGGGGGGGCCCGAGACCCAGTACTTC. This gives the protein CASSDKVAGGPETQYF.

The J gene is TRBJ1-1, the V gene TRBV30; D remains unclear. V was pared by 0 bases and J by 0 bases, with 11 bases between. CDR3 length: 15 residues. Looked up from germline, CDR1 is GTSNPN and CDR2 is SVGIG (reference sequence). The CDR3 sequence: CAWSVGPNLNTEAFF. CDR3 nucleotides: TGTGCCTGGAGTGTTGGGCCGAATTTGAACACTGAAGCTTTCTTT. Drawing the rest from reference TRBV30 and TRBJ1-1, the complete variable domain is SQTIHQWPATLVQPVGSPLSLECTVEGTSNPNLYWYRQAAGRGLQLLFYSVGIGQISSEVPQNLSASRPQDRQFILSSKKLLLSDSGFYLCAWSVGPNLNTEAFFGQGTRLTVV.

This chain joins TRBV7-9 and TRBJ1-6; possibly TRBD1 for D (5 bases). The CDR3 loop spans 16 amino acids. The V and J ends lost 4 bases and 7 bases respectively, with 17 bases between them. The germline gives CDR1 SEHNR, CDR2 FQNEAQ (reference sequence). In DNA, the CDR3 is TGTGCCAGCAGCTCGGGTCAGACAGCCAGAAATTCACCCCTCCACTTT. Translated, it gives CASSSGQTARNSPLHF.

The CDR3 coding sequence is TGCGCCAGCAGCTCCGACAGTTCCTACGAGCAGTACTTC. Amino acid sequence: CASSSDSSYEQYF. V and J are TRBV5-1 and TRBJ2-7, with D tentatively TRBD1 (5 bases). V lost 3 bases to trimming and J lost 1 base, with 8 bases between them. The CDR3 covers 13 residues. CDR1 SGHRS and CDR2 YFSETQ come from the germline V gene.

This CDR3 reads CAWSPHPSGGDSPLHF. The CDR3 DNA reads TGTGCCTGGAGTCCCCATCCGTCAGGGGGCGATTCACCCCTCCACTTT. The chain employs TRBV30 and TRBJ1-6, with 8 bases fitting TRBD1. CDR1 is GTSNPN and CDR2 is SVGIG in the germline V gene (reference sequence). The CDR3 is 16 amino acids. Trimming cost V 2 bases and J 8 bases; bases outside gene matches: 11.

The V and J genes are TRBV11-3 and TRBJ2-2; tentatively, D is TRBD2 (7 bases). CDR1 SGHNT and CDR2 YENEEA come from the germline V gene. This CDR3 comprises 15 residues. The V end was cut by 5 bases, the J end by 7 bases, with 17 bases between. CDR3 in amino acids: CASSTSWGGDGELFF. The CDR3 nucleotides are TGTGCCAGCAGCACAAGCTGGGGGGGCGACGGGGAGCTGTTTTTT.

V is TRBV7-8 and J is TRBJ2-2, with D possibly TRBD1 on 6 matching bases. There are 14 residues in the CDR3. The germline CDR1 and CDR2 sequences are SGHVS and FQNEAQ. The V end lost 6 bases, the J end lost 4 bases, and 12 bases lay between the germline ends. The CDR3 DNA is TGTGCCAGCAGTGGACAGTTAGTCACCGGGGAGCTGTTTTTT. This encodes CASSGQLVTGELFF.

The chain combines TRBV11-3 with TRBJ2-3; 8 bases map to TRBD1. Germline trimming cut 4 bases from V and 1 base from J; bases unmatched to any gene: 4. CDR1 and CDR2 from the germline V gene are SGHNT and YENEEA. This CDR3 has 15 residues. The DNA of the CDR3 is TGTGCCAGCAGCTCCAGGGGGCCCGGCACAGATACGCAGTATTTT. As protein: CASSSRGPGTDTQYF.

As concerns this clone: This same CDR3 is encoded by further DNA sequences in the sample. The rearrangement uses TRBV6-5 and TRBJ1-6; no firm D call. Germline-derived CDR1 and CDR2 are MNHEY and SVGAGI. There are 15 residues in the CDR3. Trimming pared 5 bases from V and 4 bases from J, leaving 12 bases between. The CDR3 DNA is TGTGCCAGCAGTCTGGAAGCGGTATATAATTCACCCCTCCACTTT. This sequence encodes CASSLEAVYNSPLHF.

The chain combines TRBV5-1 with TRBJ2-4; 9 bases map to TRBD1. The CDR3 runs 19 residues. V gave up 4 bases and J gave up 0 bases; unmatched junction bases: 14. Germline V lookup: CDR1 SGHRS, CDR2 YFSETQ. CDR3 DNA sequence: TGCGCCAGCAGCGCTTCACCGGGACAGGGATCCCTAGCCAAAAACATTCAGTACTTC. Its protein product is CASSASPGQGSLAKNIQYF. Full variable domain (rest looked up from reference TRBV5-1 and TRBJ2-4): KAGVTQTPRYLIKTRGQQVTLSCSPISGHRSVSWYQQTPGQGLQFLFEYFSETQRNKGNFPGRFSGRQFSNSRSEMNVSTLELGDSALYLCASSASPGQGSLAKNIQYFGAGTRLSVL.

CDR3 coding DNA: TGCGCCAGCAGCGTTCGCCCGACGGGAGGTGTCTACGAGCAGTACTTC. Its protein is CASSVRPTGGVYEQYF. The chain is built from TRBV5-1 and TRBJ2-7; 7 nucleotides match TRBD2. The CDR3 extends over 16 amino acids. V trimming: 4 bases; J trimming: 3 bases; junction bases outside the gene matches: 13. The germline gives CDR1 SGHRS, CDR2 YFSETQ.

The rearrangement links TRBV6-6 to TRBJ1-2, with TRBD1 matching 7 bases. V gave up 8 bases and J gave up 4 bases; unmatched junction bases: 10. The CDR3 loop spans 14 amino acids. The V gene's germline CDR1 is MNHNY and CDR2 SVGAGI (reference sequence). Here the CDR3 reads CASQREGALYGYTF. The DNA for the CDR3 is TGTGCCAGCCAACGGGAGGGGGCCCTCTATGGCTACACCTTC.

This sequence joins TRBV7-8 and TRBJ2-1; 11 bases are shared with TRBD2. This CDR3 comprises 17 residues. Germline trimming cut 0 bases from V and 9 bases from J; bases unmatched to any gene: 10. The germline CDR1 and CDR2 sequences are SGHVS and FQNEAQ. The CDR3 region has the DNA TGTGCCAGCAGCTTAGCTAGCGGGAGGGGATATCTCCGTGAGCAGTTCTTC. This gives the protein CASSLASGRGYLREQFF.

The V gene is TRBV2, the J gene TRBJ2-7; 10 bases fit TRBD1. Germline CDR1 and CDR2: SNHLY and FYNNEI. J gave up 6 bases and V 2 bases, and 4 bases lay outside the gene matches. This CDR3 region has 14 residues. Here the CDR3 DNA reads TGTGCCAGCAGTGAAAGGGGACAGGGGCGCGAGCAGTACTTC. As protein: CASSERGQGREQYF.

This chain joins TRBV5-4 and TRBJ1-4; D is possibly TRBD1 (5 bases). Trimming removed 4 bases at V and 7 bases at J, with 14 bases between. Looked up from germline, CDR1 is SGHNT and CDR2 is YYREEE (reference sequence). The CDR3 extends over 14 amino acids. The CDR3 DNA is TGTGCCAGCAGCACGGGGGGTTTAGGTGAAAAACTGTTTTTT. Translation: CASSTGGLGEKLFF.